Sequencing of this T cell receptor beta chain was carried out in a study of early T cells in non-severe SARS-CoV-2 infection. Attachment of unique molecular identifiers was made to individual cDNA molecules. Each CDR3 protein is one row after TCRdb ran MiXCR on the 5' RACE reads. Here the sample spans approximately 71,000 distinct CDR3 sequences, roughly an eighth being singletons. Trimming took 0 bases from V and 5 from J, leaving 18 bases between them. This CDR3 contains 17 residues. Germline assignment: CDR1 MNHEY and CDR2 SVGEGT. This clonotype was recorded a few times. Sequenced material: whole blood. The chain has TRBV6-2 or TRBV6-3 and TRBJ2-3, with D perhaps TRBD1 or TRBD2 (5 bases each). The receptor's source is an adult who was a healthcare worker with PCR-confirmed SARS-CoV-2 infection or an uninfected control (not recorded which). CDR3 bases: TGTGCCAGCAGTTACTCGTCAGGGACCGCACAAGTAGATACGCAGTATTTT. It translates to CASSYSSGTAQVDTQYF.